This record looks at one T cell receptor beta chain sequence and its context. Its target is not known. This record comes from a study of cytomegalovirus exposure and HLA in healthy donors. Study-wide points: CMV serostatus was the only recorded immune exposure for donors. One variant, a missense change in DCLRE1C, was linked in a later analysis to TCR beta V- and J-gene trimming.

V dropped 7 bases and J dropped 7 bases, with 10 bases sitting between them. Germline V gene lookup returns CDR1 SQVTM and CDR2 ANQGSEA. The CDR3 is made up of 11 amino acids. PCR was performed using 60 Vbeta and 13 Jbeta primers. TCRdb's copy holds only in-frame clones and misses some; the assay was immunoSEQ multiplex PCR. The sample carries more than 95,000 clones, approximately 80% recorded once. The TCR was taken from a man aged 25 to 40 in good health and CMV-seropositive. V usage is TRBV29-1 and J usage is TRBJ1-4; TRBD1 is a possible D gene (5 bases). The sample taken for sequencing was PBMCs. CDR3 coding DNA: TGCAGCGCAAGGGGAGGTGAAAAACTGTTTTTT. It encodes CSARGGEKLFF.